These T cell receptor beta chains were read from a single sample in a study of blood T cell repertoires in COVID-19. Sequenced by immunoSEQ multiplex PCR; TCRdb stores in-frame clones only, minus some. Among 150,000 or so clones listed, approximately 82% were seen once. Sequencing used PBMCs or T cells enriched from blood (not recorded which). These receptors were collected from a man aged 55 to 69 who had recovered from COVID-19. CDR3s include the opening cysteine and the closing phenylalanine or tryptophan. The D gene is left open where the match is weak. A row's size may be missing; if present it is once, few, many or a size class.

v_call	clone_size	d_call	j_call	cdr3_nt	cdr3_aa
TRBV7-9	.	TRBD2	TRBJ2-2	TGTGCCAGCAGCTTAGGCGCGGGGGGCCTGAACACCGGGGAGCTGTTTTTT	CASSLGAGGLNTGELFF
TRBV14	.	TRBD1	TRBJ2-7	TGTGCCAGCAGCCCAGACAGGGCCCACGAGCAGTACTTC	CASSPDRAHEQYF
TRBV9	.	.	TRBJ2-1	TGTGCCAGCAGCGTAGTAGGACAGTCCCTCAATGAGCAGTTCTTC	CASSVVGQSLNEQFF
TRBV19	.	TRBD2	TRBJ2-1	TGTGCCAGTAGTATCTCTAGCGGGACACCGGGGGAGCAGTTCTTC	CASSISSGTPGEQFF
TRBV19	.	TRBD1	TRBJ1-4	TGTGCCAGTAACCATGGACAGGATTGGAATGAAAAACTGTTTTTT	CASNHGQDWNEKLFF
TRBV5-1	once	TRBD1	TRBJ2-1	TGCGCCAGCAGCGACGCCGGGACAGGGTCTTGGGATGAGCAGTTCTTC	CASSDAGTGSWDEQFF
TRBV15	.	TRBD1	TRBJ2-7	TGTGCCACCAGCGGCGGACAGGGGACTTCCGCCTACGAGCAGTACTTC	CATSGGQGTSAYEQYF
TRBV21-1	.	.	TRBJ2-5	TGTGCCAGCAGTGGCTTTTTAGAGACCCAGTACTTC	CASSGFLETQYF
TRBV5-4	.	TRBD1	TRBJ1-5	TGTGCCAGCAGCTCGAACAGGGGAACCCAGCATTTT	CASSSNRGTQHF
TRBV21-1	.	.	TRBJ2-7	TGTGCCAGCAGAGACCGGACAGGTTGTTACGAGCAGTACTTC	CASRDRTGCYEQYF
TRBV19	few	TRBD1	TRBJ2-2	TGTGCCAGTAGTCCAGGGACAGGGGGCGGGTCAGCTCAGGGCACCGGGGAGCTGTTTTTT	CASSPGTGGGSAQGTGELFF
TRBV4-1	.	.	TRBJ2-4	TGCGCCAGCAGCCAACCCGCGAGGGCCAAAAACATTCAGTACTTC	CASSQPARAKNIQYF
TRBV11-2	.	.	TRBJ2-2	TGTGCCAGCAGCTTAGCCAGGGCTACCGGGGAGCTGTTTTTT	CASSLARATGELFF
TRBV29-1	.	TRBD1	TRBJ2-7	TGCAGCTTTGGACAGGGGGCAGTGCAGTACTTC	CSFGQGAVQYF
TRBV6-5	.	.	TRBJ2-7	TGTGCCAGCCTTGATTATTCCGGGGACGAGCAGTACTTC	CASLDYSGDEQYF
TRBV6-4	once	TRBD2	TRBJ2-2	TGTGCCAGCAGCGCGGGGGGCTCGACAACCGGGGAGCTGTTTTTT	CASSAGGSTTGELFF